Each of the 2 T cell receptor beta chains below was sequenced from the same sample in a study of T cells in Graves' hyperthyroidism and ophthalmopathy. Amplified regions were TCR beta CDR3 sequences from RNA transcripts. HTBI primers were used for first-round RT-PCR of the TCR CDR3. TCRdb reprocessed the multiplex PCR reads with MiXCR, giving one entry per CDR3 protein. The sample has 550,000 to 600,000 distinct CDR3 sequences; 46% are singletons. The sequenced material came from peripheral blood or thyroid tissue (not recorded which). The receptors shown here come from an adult woman with Graves' disease, either hyperthyroidism or ophthalmopathy (not recorded which).

V gene TRBV19 combines with J gene TRBJ2-3, with a possible D match to TRBD1 (5 bases). This CDR3 has 14 residues. The V gene lost 4 bases and the J gene lost 4 bases, with 12 bases spanning the gap. In germline, CDR1 is LNHDA, CDR2 SQIVND (reference sequence). The CDR3 reads CASSRSLRADTQYF. The CDR3 DNA is TGTGCCAGTAGTAGGTCCCTCAGGGCAGATACGCAGTATTTT.

This clonotype was counted a few times. The chain employs TRBV10-3 and TRBJ1-1; D not certain. CDR1 and CDR2 from the germline V gene are ENHRY and SYGVKD. This CDR3 is built from 11 residues. Deletions cut 6 bases from V and 3 bases from J, with 5 bases between. CDR3 nucleotide sequence: TGTGCCATCAGGCGGGACACTGAAGCTTTCTTT. This gives the protein CAIRRDTEAFF.